This entry lists 27 T cell receptor beta chains sequenced from one sample in a study of blood T cell repertoires in COVID-19. Method: immunoSEQ multiplex PCR; TCRdb's copy keeps in-frame clones and lacks some. The sample lists 150,000 to 200,000 clones, roughly 79% seen once, with roughly 9.6% in the top ten. Source material: peripheral blood. All receptors come from a woman aged 40 to 50 with COVID-19, enrolled during active disease.

The chain joins TRBV10-3 to TRBJ2-1, with D possibly being TRBD1 (5 bases). V lost 5 bases and J lost 7, with 15 bases in between. Germline-derived CDR1 and CDR2 are ENHRY and SYGVKD. The CDR3 consists of 14 residues. The CDR3 sequence is CAISKGPPGNEQFF. As DNA, the CDR3 is TGTGCCATCAGTAAGGGGCCGCCCGGAAATGAGCAGTTCTTC.

This clone is a singleton in its sample. The V and J genes are TRBV30 and TRBJ2-7; D is perhaps TRBD1 (5 bases). V lost 0 bases and J 9 bases, leaving 21 bases between the germline ends. The CDR3 totals 15 residues. The germline CDR1 and CDR2 sequences are GTSNPN and SVGIG (reference sequence). CDR3: CAWSVPGQGFFRQYF. The CDR3 DNA reads as TGTGCCTGGAGTGTGCCAGGGCAGGGTTTTTTTCGGCAGTACTTC.

The gene calls are TRBV19 and TRBJ1-2; a possible D gene is TRBD1 (6 bases). The CDR3 runs to 14 residues. CDR1 and CDR2 from the germline V gene are LNHDA and SQIVND (reference sequence). V was shortened by 8 bases and J by 6 bases, with 19 bases between the two germline ends. CDR3 sequence: CASEMNGGLDGYTF. The CDR3 DNA reads as TGTGCCAGTGAAATGAACGGGGGGCTCGATGGCTACACCTTC. The full variable domain, completed using reference TRBV19 and TRBJ1-2, is DGGITQSPKYLFRKEGQNVTLSCEQNLNHDAMYWYRQDPGQGLRLIYYSQIVNDFQKGDIAEGYSVSREKKESFPLTVTSAQKNPTAFYLCASEMNGGLDGYTFGSGTRLTVV.

The chain has TRBV19 and TRBJ1-1; TRBD1 might be the D (6 bases). Trimming shortened V by 3 bases and J by 6 bases, and 11 bases separated the two germline ends. Germline values: CDR1 LNHDA, CDR2 SQIVND (reference sequence). This CDR3 spans 13 amino acids. The CDR3 reads CASSIGGPPEAFF. The CDR3 nucleotides read TGTGCCAGTAGTATCGGGGGGCCGCCTGAAGCTTTCTTT.

The chain joins TRBV7-8 to TRBJ1-2; D unclear. CDR1 is SGHVS and CDR2 is FQNEAQ in the germline V gene. The CDR3 has 13 amino acids. The V and J ends lost 2 bases and 7 bases respectively, with 11 bases between them. In DNA form, the CDR3 reads TGTGCCAGCAGCTTATCACAGACAAGTGGCTACACCTTC. Protein sequence: CASSLSQTSGYTF. The variable domain in full, completed from reference TRBV7-8 and TRBJ1-2, reads GAGVSQSPRYKVAKRGQDVALRCDPISGHVSLFWYQQALGQGPEFLTYFQNEAQLDKSGLPSDRFFAERPEGSVSTLKIQRTQQEDSAVYLCASSLSQTSGYTFGSGTRLTVV.

This clone turned up a few times. The chain links TRBV27 to TRBJ1-6; TRBD1 agrees at 7 bases. After removal of 5 bases from V and 3 bases from J, the junction contained 7 bases not matched to a gene. The germline CDR1 and CDR2 sequences are MNHEY and SMNVEV (reference sequence). This CDR3 contains 16 residues. This CDR3 is CASSPYRGIYNSPLHF. As DNA, the CDR3 is TGTGCCAGCAGTCCCTACAGGGGAATCTATAATTCACCCCTCCACTTT.

The chain couples TRBV12-3 or TRBV12-4 to TRBJ2-3, with TRBD2 as a possible D gene (5 bases). The CDR3 runs to 13 residues. The V end lost 2 bases, the J end lost 4 bases, and 7 bases lay between the germline ends. The CDR3: CASSLNGADTQYF. CDR3 nucleotides: TGTGCCAGCAGTTTAAACGGGGCAGATACGCAGTATTTT.

The V gene is TRBV7-2, the J gene TRBJ1-3; D gene unclear. The CDR3 runs 15 residues. The V end lost 5 bases, the J end lost 0 bases, and 11 bases lay between the germline ends. Germline loops: CDR1 SGHTA, CDR2 FQGNSA. The CDR3 DNA reads TGTGCCAGCAGCCGCCCGATGCGCTCTGGAAACACCATATATTTT. This translates into CASSRPMRSGNTIYF.

CDR3 coding DNA: TGTGCCAGCAGCTTCGACAGGACCTACGAGCAGTACGTC. It is translated as CASSFDRTYEQYV. J is TRBJ2-7 and V is TRBV5-6, with a possible D match to TRBD1 (6 bases). The CDR3 extends over 13 amino acids. The V end was cut by 2 bases, the J end by 2 bases, with 8 bases between. In germline, CDR1 is SGHDT, CDR2 YYEEEE.

The V gene is TRBV18, the J gene TRBJ2-7; 7 nucleotides match TRBD1. The CDR3 has 16 amino acids. The junction had 11 bases not matched to a gene; V was cut back by 6 bases and J by 0 bases. The germline V gene has CDR1 KGHSH and CDR2 LQKENI. The CDR3 region has the DNA TGTGCCAGCTCCCAGACGTCCGGGACAGCCTCCTACGAGCAGTACGTC. This encodes CASSQTSGTASYEQYV.

CDR3 bases: TGTGCCAGCAGCCCAGACGGGGAGAGCACAGATACGCAGTATTTT. It encodes CASSPDGESTDTQYF. The chain couples TRBV4-2 to TRBJ2-3; D may be TRBD2 (5 bases). This CDR3 region has 15 residues. With 4 bases removed from V and 0 bases from J, the gap between germline ends came to 11 bases. Germline V lookup: CDR1 LGHNA, CDR2 YNFKEQ.

The rearrangement links TRBV5-1 to TRBJ2-1; D might be TRBD2 (6 bases). Trimming left V 0 bases short and J 9 bases short, with 22 bases between. Germline-derived CDR1 and CDR2 are SGHRS and YFSETQ. The CDR3 contains 17 residues. The CDR3 here is CASSLGHRDLKTTEQFF. CDR3 bases: TGCGCCAGCAGCTTGGGTCACCGGGACTTAAAAACTACTGAGCAGTTCTTC. Together with reference TRBV5-1 and TRBJ2-1, the CDR3 gives the full variable domain: KAGVTQTPRYLIKTRGQQVTLSCSPISGHRSVSWYQQTPGQGLQFLFEYFSETQRNKGNFPGRFSGRQFSNSRSEMNVSTLELGDSALYLCASSLGHRDLKTTEQFFGPGTRLTVL.

The V gene is TRBV7-9, the J gene TRBJ1-2; 8 nucleotides match TRBD1. The CDR3 totals 16 residues. The V gene end was trimmed by 5 bases and the J gene end by 4 bases; junction bases not matched to a gene: 12. CDR1 and CDR2 from the germline V gene are SEHNR and FQNEAQ (reference sequence). DNA of the CDR3: TGTGCCAGCAGCCTGACTCGGACAGGGCTAATCTATGGCTACACCTTC. Translated: CASSLTRTGLIYGYTF. Together with reference TRBV7-9 and TRBJ1-2, the CDR3 gives the full variable domain: DTGVSQNPRHKITKRGQNVTFRCDPISEHNRLYWYRQTLGQGPEFLTYFQNEAQLEKSRLLSDRFSAERPKGSFSTLEIQRTEQGDSAMYLCASSLTRTGLIYGYTFGSGTRLTVV.

The chain has TRBV5-8 and TRBJ1-4; D is ambiguous. V was pared by 2 bases and J by 4 bases, with 12 bases between. The CDR3 has 15 residues. Germline V lookup: CDR1 SGHTS, CDR2 YDEGEE. CDR3 amino acids: CASSFGIGINEKLFF. The CDR3 nucleotides read TGTGCCAGCAGCTTTGGGATCGGGATTAATGAAAAACTGTTTTTT.

This clone was found once. This rearrangement joins TRBV7-9 to TRBJ2-7; D gene uncertain. Trimming left V 1 base short and J 7 bases short, with 11 bases between. The CDR3 totals 13 residues. Per germline, CDR1 SEHNR and CDR2 FQNEAQ (reference sequence). The CDR3 loop reads CASSLDSTVEQYF. The DNA of the CDR3 is TGTGCCAGCAGCTTAGATTCCACGGTTGAGCAGTACTTC.

The chain combines TRBV12-3 or TRBV12-4 with TRBJ1-2, with D possibly being TRBD1 (6 bases). V was cut by 1 base and J by 7 bases, with 7 bases left in between. CDR3 size: 12 residues. In DNA, the CDR3 is TGTGCCAGCAGTTTAGGGGGGCCTGGCTACACCTTC. It translates to CASSLGGPGYTF.

This clone was picked up a small number of times. The chain is built from TRBV19 and TRBJ2-7; 12 nucleotides match TRBD2. The CDR3 loop spans 14 amino acids. Germline assignment: CDR1 LNHDA and CDR2 SQIVND (reference sequence). Trimming took 7 bases from V and 0 from J; bases not matched to a gene: 1. The CDR3 region is CASTTSGSSYEQYF. Here the CDR3 DNA reads TGTGCCAGTACGACTAGCGGGAGCTCCTACGAGCAGTACTTC.

The CDR3 bases are TGTGCCAGCAGTTGGGGACAGGGCACAGATACGCAGTATTTT. Translation gives CASSWGQGTDTQYF. The genes are TRBV6-2 or TRBV6-3 and TRBJ2-3; the match to TRBD1 covers 8 bases. Germline V lookup: CDR1 MNHEY, CDR2 SVGEGT. The CDR3 totals 14 residues. With V trimmed by 4 bases and J by 1 base, 1 base remained unmatched.

The gene calls are TRBV2 and TRBJ2-1, with a tentative D call TRBD2 (5 bases). Germline V CDR1 and CDR2: SNHLY, FYNNEI. Deletions cut 6 bases from V and 4 bases from J, with 10 bases between. CDR3 length: 13 residues. CDR3 region: CASSEGVYNEQFF. CDR3 nucleotide sequence: TGTGCCAGCAGCGAGGGCGTATACAATGAGCAGTTCTTC.

The genes are TRBV12-3 or TRBV12-4 and TRBJ1-2; D unresolved. The length of the CDR3 is 13 residues. Deletions cut 3 bases from V and 4 bases from J, with 9 bases between. The CDR3 sequence: CASSFLRGYGYTF. CDR3 DNA: TGTGCCAGCAGTTTCTTACGGGGCTATGGCTACACCTTC.

The chain has TRBV28 and TRBJ2-7; 8 bases fit TRBD2. This CDR3 has 14 amino acids. CDR1 is MDHEN and CDR2 is SYDVKM in the germline V gene. The V and J ends lost 2 bases and 2 bases, in that order; junction bases with no gene match: 2. The CDR3 DNA reads TGTGCCAGCAGTTTAATGACTAGCGCCTACGAGCAGTACTTC. It yields the protein CASSLMTSAYEQYF.

This clone is a singleton in its sample. The chain links TRBV28 to TRBJ1-2, with 12 bases that match TRBD1. Per germline, CDR1 MDHEN and CDR2 SYDVKM. V lost 6 bases and J lost 6; bases outside the gene matches: 8. This CDR3 comprises 15 residues. CDR3 in amino acids: CASRKAGTGGNGYTF. CDR3 in DNA: TGTGCCAGCAGGAAAGCCGGGACAGGGGGCAATGGCTACACCTTC.

This chain connects TRBV4-1 to TRBJ1-1; D gene uncertain. This CDR3 is built from 14 residues. Germline lookup yields CDR1 MGHRA and CDR2 YSYEKL. V was clipped by 4 bases and J by 0 bases, with 9 bases between them. CDR3 DNA: TGCGCCAGCAGCCCCGAGGGTCTGAACACTGAAGCTTTCTTT. This encodes CASSPEGLNTEAFF.

The chain links TRBV5-4 to TRBJ2-7; the D gene is possibly TRBD2 (6 bases). With 4 bases removed from V and 3 bases from J, the gap between germline ends came to 17 bases. The CDR3 loop spans 15 amino acids. Germline V gene sequence: CDR1 SGHNT, CDR2 YYREEE (reference sequence). The CDR3 here is CASSAQGGEGYEQYV. CDR3 DNA: TGTGCCAGCAGCGCGCAGGGAGGCGAGGGCTACGAGCAGTACGTC.

This clone was detected once. The chain combines TRBV27 with TRBJ2-4; TRBD1 is a possible D gene (6 bases). The V gene's germline CDR1 is MNHEY and CDR2 SMNVEV (reference sequence). The CDR3 is 15 residues long. V lost 2 bases and J 5 bases, leaving 13 bases between the germline ends. CDR3: CASSLTGHPQNIQYF. CDR3 nucleotides: TGTGCCAGCAGTTTAACAGGGCATCCCCAAAACATTCAGTACTTC.

The J gene is TRBJ1-2, the V gene TRBV5-1, with D hard to call. Trimming removed 0 bases from V and 8 bases from J, with 8 bases in between. Looked up from germline, CDR1 is SGHRS and CDR2 is YFSETQ. This CDR3 is built from 12 residues. DNA of the CDR3: TGCGCCAGCAGCTTGGGATCGGGGGGCTACACCTTC. Translation gives CASSLGSGGYTF.

This clone was recorded only once. The chain carries TRBV2 and TRBJ1-4; no reliable D call. Trimming cost V 4 bases and J 3 bases, with 9 bases left between them. Germline values: CDR1 SNHLY, CDR2 FYNNEI. The CDR3 contains 14 residues. DNA of the CDR3: TGTGCCAGCAGTGCTTACAGTGCTAATGAAAAACTGTTTTTT. Translation gives CASSAYSANEKLFF.